What follows describes a single T cell receptor (beta chain). Its target is unknown. The primer mix had 60 Vbeta and 13 Jbeta primers. Sequenced by immunoSEQ multiplex PCR; TCRdb stores in-frame clones only, minus some. The data hold some 100,000 clones, with more than 65% observed a single time. The data derive from a study of cytomegalovirus exposure and HLA in healthy donors. Study overall: Out of roughly 170 million T cells, an earlier analysis found fewer than 140 million unique TCR beta sequences in total.

Trimming cost V 5 bases and J 5 bases, with 13 bases left between them. The CDR3 loop spans 14 amino acids. Germline values: CDR1 SEHNR, CDR2 FQNEAQ (reference sequence). General study points: Productive status was seen about 87% or about 30% of the time for most TCR beta V segments in an earlier analysis. A link between a missense DCLRE1C variant and TCR beta V- and J-gene trimming emerged from a later analysis.

This chain joins TRBV7-9 and TRBJ2-1; possible D gene TRBD2, 5 bases. Sequencing was done on a sample of PBMCs. This receptor was obtained from a woman aged 45-59 years in good health and CMV-seropositive. The CDR3 DNA follows: TGTGCCAGCAGCGCGGACCTAGCACACAATGAGCAGTTCTTC. It specifies CASSADLAHNEQFF. Combining the CDR3 with reference TRBV7-9 and TRBJ2-1 gives the whole variable domain DTGVSQNPRHKITKRGQNVTFRCDPISEHNRLYWYRQTLGQGPEFLTYFQNEAQLEKSRLLSDRFSAERPKGSFSTLEIQRTEQGDSAMYLCASSADLAHNEQFFGPGTRLTVL.